This T cell receptor beta chain was identified in a study of T-cell memory formation after mild COVID-19. Study results and limitations: CD8+ contracting clones occupied EMRA, while CD4+ ones occupied mainly CM and EM.

Turning to this clonotype: What it recognizes is unknown.

The V end was cut by 0 bases, the J end by 5 bases, with 7 bases between. The CDR3 extends over 13 amino acids. Germline CDR1 DFQATT, CDR2 SNEGSKA (reference sequence). In TCRdb, the 5' RACE reads were re-called with MiXCR into one record per CDR3 protein. The sample gives under 400,000 distinct CDR3 sequences, around 27% of which show up once; about 14% is in the top ten. Sequencing was done on a sample of PBMCs or a T cell subset sorted from them (not recorded which). This TCR derives from an adult woman who had mild COVID-19 (a few samples of this study predate the infection). Cell type and time point are not known. The chain recombines TRBV20-1 with TRBJ2-2, with D possibly TRBD2 on 6 matching bases. The CDR3 nucleotides are TGCAGTGCTAGAGATGGGGGGACCGGGGAGCTGTTTTTT. Protein sequence: CSARDGGTGELFF.